Shown below are 30 T cell receptor beta chains from a single sample sequenced in a study of technical replicates of blood from a handful of donors listed by TCRdb under 2017. Libraries were constructed by the immunoSEQ multiplex PCR assay. TCRdb mirrors the immuneACCESS table, restricted to in-frame sequences. Some clones are absent from its copies; in checked studies, under half trace to an unresolved V gene, and the reason for the others is unknown. The sample yields tens of thousands of clones; more than 85% were counted once. The ten largest clones represent around 0.24% of the sample. Sequenced sample: T cells isolated from PBMCs. All receptors come from a human donor in good health.

The V and J genes are TRBV18 and TRBJ1-2, with TRBD1 matching over 9 bases. The CDR3 is made up of 15 amino acids. The V gene's germline CDR1 is KGHSH and CDR2 LQKENI. V gave up 7 bases and J gave up 7 bases; unmatched junction bases: 13. The CDR3: CASWTSDRGTGGYTF. Here the CDR3 DNA reads TGTGCCAGCTGGACCTCGGACAGGGGAACCGGTGGCTACACCTTC.

This chain links TRBV18 with TRBJ2-5; no clear D. Germline CDR1 is KGHSH and CDR2 is LQKENI. V was cut by 2 bases and J by 4 bases, with 5 bases left in between. This CDR3 contains 12 residues. As DNA, the CDR3 is TGTGCCAGCTCACCAATACTAGAGACCCAGTACTTC. It translates to CASSPILETQYF.

The chain carries TRBV5-1 and TRBJ2-3; a weak D match, TRBD2 (6 bases). CDR3 length: 17 residues. Deletions cut 4 bases from V and 6 bases from J, with 24 bases between. The germline V gene has CDR1 SGHRS and CDR2 YFSETQ. The CDR3 loop reads CASSPDSGDGGKDTQYF. The CDR3 region has the DNA TGCGCCAGCAGCCCGGATAGCGGTGACGGGGGTAAGGATACGCAGTATTTT.

The rearrangement joins TRBV19 to TRBJ2-5; 11 bases map to TRBD2. Trimming cost V 4 bases and J 5 bases; bases outside gene matches: 15. The CDR3 length is 18 residues. Germline CDR1 is LNHDA and CDR2 is SQIVND (reference sequence). CDR3 region: CASSTSPGLAALRETQYF. CDR3 DNA sequence: TGTGCCAGTAGTACCTCTCCGGGACTAGCGGCACTACGGGAGACCCAGTACTTC.

This rearrangement joins TRBV2 to TRBJ2-7, with a tentative D call TRBD1 (5 bases). The CDR3 runs 14 residues. Germline V gene lookup returns CDR1 SNHLY and CDR2 FYNNEI. Trimming removed 6 bases from V and 0 bases from J, with 12 bases in between. The CDR3 DNA is TGTGCCAGCAGCGGTGGGGCCCGCTCCTACGAGCAGTACTTC. Its translation is CASSGGARSYEQYF.

This clone was observed once. This chain uses TRBV7-6 with TRBJ2-2; 9 bases agree with TRBD1. The V gene's germline CDR1 is SGHVS and CDR2 FNYEAQ. The CDR3 sequence is 17 residues long. The V gene end was trimmed by 3 bases and the J gene end by 3 bases; junction bases not matched to a gene: 8. The CDR3 is CASSLGGTGSYTGELFF. The CDR3 nucleotides are TGTGCCAGCAGCTTGGGGGGGACAGGGAGTTACACCGGGGAGCTGTTTTTT.

The table lists this clone with a few counts. This sequence joins TRBV4-2 and TRBJ1-1; D not resolved. Germline CDR1 reads LGHNA; CDR2 reads YNFKEQ. The germline V and J ends were trimmed by 4 bases and 0 bases, with 12 bases remaining between them. The CDR3 extends over 15 amino acids. The chain's CDR3 is CASSLSNALNTEAFF. CDR3 DNA sequence: TGTGCCAGCAGCCTGAGTAATGCTCTGAACACTGAAGCTTTCTTT.

The gene calls are TRBV7-9 and TRBJ2-7; weak D call: TRBD1 (6 bases). The CDR3 covers 16 residues. V was clipped by 3 bases and J by 0 bases, with 15 bases between them. The germline gives CDR1 SEHNR, CDR2 FQNEAQ (reference sequence). CDR3 loop: CASSFSRTAVSYEQYF. In DNA form, the CDR3 reads TGTGCCAGCAGCTTCTCACGGACAGCTGTCTCCTACGAGCAGTACTTC.

This chain links TRBV11-1 with TRBJ2-7; D unclear. V shed 5 bases and J shed 3 bases, with 5 bases lying between them. Germline CDR1 reads SGHAT; CDR2 reads FQDESV (reference sequence). There are 11 residues in the CDR3. This CDR3 reads CASSHGYEQYF. CDR3 DNA sequence: TGTGCCAGCAGCCACGGCTACGAGCAGTACTTC.

The chain employs TRBV19 and TRBJ1-2; D perhaps matches TRBD1 (5 bases). Trimming removed 2 bases at V and 8 bases at J, with 21 bases between. Germline V gene data show CDR1 as LNHDA and CDR2 as SQIVND (reference sequence). The CDR3 totals 16 residues. The chain's CDR3 is CASSILGPGREGGYTF. As DNA, the CDR3 is TGTGCCAGTAGTATATTGGGCCCCGGCAGGGAGGGAGGCTACACCTTC.

This clone was counted only a few times. The chain joins TRBV7-2 to TRBJ2-1; the D is unclear. Germline CDR1 reads SGHTA; CDR2 reads FQGNSA. CDR3 size: 12 residues. Trimming took off 3 bases at V and 7 bases at J, with 7 bases between the two ends. The CDR3 sequence is CASSLVRNEQFF. The CDR3 nucleotides are TGTGCCAGCAGCTTGGTCAGGAATGAGCAGTTCTTC.

This clone has only one observation. The J gene is TRBJ1-2, the V gene TRBV7-8; the match to TRBD1 covers 8 bases. The CDR3 covers 16 residues. From germline, CDR1 is SGHVS and CDR2 FQNEAQ. V lost 1 base and J lost 4; bases outside the gene matches: 8. Here the CDR3 DNA reads TGTGCCAGCAGCTTAGTAGCACAGGGGGAGACCTATGGCTACACCTTC. Its translation is CASSLVAQGETYGYTF.

The V call is TRBV29-1, the J call TRBJ1-2; D gene uncertain. The CDR3 has 13 amino acids. V lost 5 bases and J 1 base, leaving 11 bases between the germline ends. Germline V gives CDR1 SQVTM, CDR2 ANQGSEA. CDR3 coding DNA: TGCAGCGTTTTAGACGGGGATAACTATGGCTACACCTTC. Its translation: CSVLDGDNYGYTF.

The CDR3 DNA reads as TGTGCCAGCAGCTCGCCGGGACAGCGCACCGGGGAGCTGTTTTTT. Encoded protein: CASSSPGQRTGELFF. The V call is TRBV7-9, the J call TRBJ2-2; 7 positions match TRBD1. Unmatched junction bases numbered 6, after V lost 4 bases and J lost 4 bases. This CDR3 contains 15 residues. The germline CDR1 and CDR2 sequences are SEHNR and FQNEAQ (reference sequence).

The genes are TRBV18 and TRBJ2-2; a possible D gene is TRBD1 (5 bases). Trimming took off 3 bases at V and 0 bases at J, with 8 bases between the two ends. This CDR3 spans 15 amino acids. The V gene's germline CDR1 is KGHSH and CDR2 LQKENI. Here the CDR3 reads CASSPGPSNTGELFF. As DNA, the CDR3 is TGTGCCAGCTCACCGGGGCCCTCGAACACCGGGGAGCTGTTTTTT.

This chain uses TRBV7-3 with TRBJ1-1; TRBD1 is a possible D gene (5 bases). Trimming removed 0 bases at V and 3 bases at J, with 5 bases between. The CDR3 is made up of 13 amino acids. CDR1 is SGHTA and CDR2 is FQGTGA in the germline V gene. CDR3 nucleotide sequence: TGTGCCAGCAGCTTAACCAGGGACACTGAAGCTTTCTTT. Translating gives CASSLTRDTEAFF. Based on the CDR3 plus reference TRBV7-3 and TRBJ1-1, the full variable domain is GAGVSQTPSNKVTEKGKYVELRCDPISGHTALYWYRQSLGQGPEFLIYFQGTGAADDSGLPNDRFFAVRPEGSVSTLKIQRTERGDSAVYLCASSLTRDTEAFFGQGTRLTVV.

The J gene is TRBJ2-2, the V gene TRBV2; 9 bases match TRBD1. Germline CDR1 reads SNHLY; CDR2 reads FYNNEI. This CDR3 is 15 amino acids long. J was trimmed by 6 bases and V by 3 bases; bases with no gene match: 5. The CDR3 loop is CASSDHRGRPGELFF. The CDR3 coding sequence is TGTGCCAGCAGTGACCACAGGGGGCGTCCCGGGGAGCTGTTTTTT. Combining the CDR3 with reference TRBV2 and TRBJ2-2 gives the whole variable domain EPEVTQTPSHQVTQMGQEVILRCVPISNHLYFYWYRQILGQKVEFLVSFYNNEISEKSEIFDDQFSVERPDGSNFTLKIRSTKLEDSAMYFCASSDHRGRPGELFFGEGSRLTVL.

This clone was seen only once. The J gene is TRBJ1-2, the V gene TRBV18; D gene ambiguous. Germline V gives CDR1 KGHSH, CDR2 LQKENI. This CDR3 has 16 amino acids. V was trimmed by 2 bases and J by 4 bases, leaving 17 bases between them. CDR3 nucleotide sequence: TGTGCCAGCTCACCAGTCGCCAGCGTCGGAGGCTATGGCTACACCTTC. This gives the protein CASSPVASVGGYGYTF. The variable domain in full, with the rest retrieved from reference TRBV18 and TRBJ1-2, is NAGVMQNPRHLVRRRGQEARLRCSPMKGHSHVYWYRQLPEEGLKFMVYLQKENIIDESGMPKERFSAEFPKEGPSILRIQQVVRGDSAAYFCASSPVASVGGYGYTFGSGTRLTVV.

The chain has TRBV5-1 and TRBJ2-5; 11 nucleotides agree with TRBD2. This CDR3 is 18 amino acids long. Looked up from germline, CDR1 is SGHRS and CDR2 is YFSETQ. Trimming removed 4 bases from V and 1 base from J; junction bases left unmatched: 12. The CDR3 nucleotides read TGCGCCAGCAGCCTCCGACGGCTAGCGGGAGGAGTCCAAGAGACCCAGTACTTC. This sequence encodes CASSLRRLAGGVQETQYF.

The chain joins TRBV5-1 to TRBJ2-7, with TRBD1 matching over 7 bases. The CDR3 totals 15 residues. The germline gives CDR1 SGHRS, CDR2 YFSETQ. With V trimmed by 4 bases and J by 3 bases, 10 bases remained unmatched. The CDR3 DNA follows: TGCGCCAGCAGCGCCTTACCGGGACAGTACTACGAGCAGTACTTC. It specifies CASSALPGQYYEQYF.

The chain links TRBV5-4 to TRBJ2-2; 12 bases match TRBD2. The germline V gene has CDR1 SGHNT and CDR2 YYREEE (reference sequence). The CDR3 sequence is 16 residues long. V dropped 4 bases and J dropped 4; count of bases not matched to a gene: 5. In DNA form, the CDR3 reads TGTGCCAGCAGCGCTAGCGGGGGGGCCGTCACCGGGGAGCTGTTTTTT. Residues: CASSASGGAVTGELFF.

V is TRBV28 and J is TRBJ2-3; 13 nucleotides align to TRBD2. V was clipped by 6 bases and J by 1 base; unmatched bases: 13. The CDR3 is 19 amino acids. Germline loops: CDR1 MDHEN, CDR2 SYDVKM. The CDR3 loop is CASRTGGLAGWLGTDTQYF. The CDR3 DNA follows: TGTGCCAGCAGAACCGGGGGACTAGCGGGATGGTTGGGCACAGATACGCAGTATTTT.

The CDR3 spells CASSPGQGLRSQHF. For the CDR3, the DNA is TGTGCCAGCAGCCCGGGACAGGGCCTGCGAAGCCAGCATTTT. The gene calls are TRBV7-8 and TRBJ1-5, with 9 bases matching TRBD1. V shed 5 bases and J 12 bases; nucleotides not matched to a gene: 11. The CDR3 length is 14 residues. From germline, CDR1 is SGHVS and CDR2 FQNEAQ.

The chain has TRBV10-1 and TRBJ1-5; 7 bases align to TRBD1. Germline assignment: CDR1 WNHNN and CDR2 SYGVQD (reference sequence). The CDR3 spans 14 residues. V gave up 10 bases and J gave up 9 bases; unmatched junction bases: 15. DNA of the CDR3: TGCGCCACCATTGGGGGACAGCCCGTGGGGCCCCAGCATTTT. Translating it yields CATIGGQPVGPQHF.

The chain recombines TRBV27 with TRBJ2-7; 8 bases agree with TRBD2. This CDR3 is built from 15 residues. V lost 6 bases, J lost 1 base, and 8 bases stayed unmatched. Germline V gene lookup returns CDR1 MNHEY and CDR2 SMNVEV (reference sequence). CDR3 region: CASRLMGGGSYEQYF. The DNA for the CDR3 is TGTGCCAGCAGGCTTATGGGCGGGGGGTCCTACGAGCAGTACTTC.

This clone was counted a few times. The rearrangement joins TRBV6-1 to TRBJ2-1; 8 bases match TRBD1. This CDR3 comprises 14 residues. From germline, CDR1 is MNHNS and CDR2 SASEGT. V shed 9 bases and J 6 bases; nucleotides not matched to a gene: 10. CDR3 coding DNA: TGTGCCAGTTCGCAGGGGGCTGGCGGCAATGAGCAGTTCTTC. This codes for CASSQGAGGNEQFF.

CDR3: CASSQDQGGGTYEQYF. CDR3 bases: TGCGCCAGCAGCCAAGATCAAGGGGGGGGCACGTACGAGCAGTACTTC. The V and J genes are TRBV4-1 and TRBJ2-7, with D possibly matching TRBD2 (7 bases). The ends were cut back, 0 bases at V and 4 bases at J, with 16 bases in the middle. The CDR3 consists of 16 residues. Germline CDR1 MGHRA, CDR2 YSYEKL.

This chain joins TRBV7-9 and TRBJ2-7; tentatively, D is TRBD2 (5 bases). CDR3 length: 14 amino acids. With 4 bases removed from V and 2 bases from J, the gap between germline ends came to 12 bases. Looked up from germline, CDR1 is SEHNR and CDR2 is FQNEAQ (reference sequence). The CDR3 sequence is CASSSHDGTYEQYF. As DNA, the CDR3 is TGTGCCAGCAGCTCGCATGACGGGACCTACGAGCAGTACTTC.

This sequence joins TRBV30 and TRBJ1-4; 7 bases fit TRBD1. With V trimmed by 4 bases and J by 8 bases, 7 bases remained unmatched. Germline V gene data show CDR1 as GTSNPN and CDR2 as SVGIG (reference sequence). The CDR3 has 13 amino acids. CDR3 amino acids: CAWTGAGGEKLFF. CDR3 DNA sequence: TGTGCCTGGACCGGAGCAGGGGGGGAAAAACTGTTTTTT.

V usage is TRBV6-1 and J usage is TRBJ2-7; TRBD2 matches 8 bases. CDR1 is MNHNS and CDR2 is SASEGT in the germline V gene. The CDR3 runs 14 residues. V lost 4 bases to trimming and J lost 4 bases; unmatched junction nucleotides: 6. CDR3 amino acids: CASSGGTRNYEQYF. The CDR3 bases are TGTGCCAGCAGTGGAGGGACTAGGAATTACGAGCAGTACTTC.